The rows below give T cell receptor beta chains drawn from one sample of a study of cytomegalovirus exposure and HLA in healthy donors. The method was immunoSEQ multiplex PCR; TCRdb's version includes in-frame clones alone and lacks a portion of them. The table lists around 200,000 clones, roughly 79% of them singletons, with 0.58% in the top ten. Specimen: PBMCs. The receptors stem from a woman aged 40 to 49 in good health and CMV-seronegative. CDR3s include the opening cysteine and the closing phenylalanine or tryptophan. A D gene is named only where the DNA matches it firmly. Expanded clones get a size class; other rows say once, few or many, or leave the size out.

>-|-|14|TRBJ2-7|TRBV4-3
TGCGCCAGCTCGCCCGGCAGGGGACCCTACGAGCAGTACTTC
CASSPGRGPYEQYF
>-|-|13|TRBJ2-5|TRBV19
TGTGCCAGTAGTACGGACAGAAGTGAGACCCAGTACTTC
CASSTDRSETQYF
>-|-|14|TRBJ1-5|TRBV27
TGTGCCAGCAGTAAGGGGGGGGCTACTACTCCCCAGCATTTT
CASSKGGATTPQHF
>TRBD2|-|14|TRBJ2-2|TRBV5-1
TGCGCCAGCAGTTCAGAACTAGCGGGGGCCTCCCCGTTTTTT
CASSSELAGASPFF
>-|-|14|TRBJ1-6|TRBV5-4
TGTGCCAGCAGCTCAGATTACTATAATTCACCCCTCCACTTT
CASSSDYYNSPLHF
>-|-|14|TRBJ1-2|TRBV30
TGTGCCTGGAGTGAAAACACCCTTAACTATGGCTACACCTTC
CAWSENTLNYGYTF
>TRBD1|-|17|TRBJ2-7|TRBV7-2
TGTGCCAGCAGCTTAGGCCCTCGGGGGACAGGGGGCTACGAGCAGTACTTC
CASSLGPRGTGGYEQYF
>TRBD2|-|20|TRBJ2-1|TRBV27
TGTGCCAGCAGTTTGCCCCCGGGACTAGCGGGGAAGGGATCCTACAATGAGCAGTTCTTC
CASSLPPGLAGKGSYNEQFF
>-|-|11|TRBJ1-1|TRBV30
TGTGCCTGGGTGGGGACTTTTGAAGCTTTCTTT
CAWVGTFEAFF
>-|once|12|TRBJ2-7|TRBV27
TGTGCCAGCAAAGATGATCTATACGAGCAGTACTTC
CASKDDLYEQYF
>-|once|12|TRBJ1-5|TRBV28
TGCCGCTGCGGGGGGGCAAATCAGCCCCAGCATTTT
CRCGGANQPQHF
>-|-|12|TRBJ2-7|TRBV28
TGTGCCACCTTGACAGTCTCCTACGAGCAGTACTTC
CATLTVSYEQYF
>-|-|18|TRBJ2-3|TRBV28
TGTGCCAGCAGTTTATGGGGTCCTGGGGGGGCGACCACAGATACGCAGTATTTT
CASSLWGPGGATTDTQYF
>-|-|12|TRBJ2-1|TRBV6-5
TGTGCCAGCAGCACTGGACCGGGGGAGCAGTTCTTC
CASSTGPGEQFF
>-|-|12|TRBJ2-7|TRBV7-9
TGTTCCAGCAGCTCCGACAGCTACGAGCAGTACTTC
CSSSSDSYEQYF
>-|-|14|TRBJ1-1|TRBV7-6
TGTGCCAGCAGCTTAGCCGAGCGGGCCACTGAAGCTTTCTTT
CASSLAERATEAFF
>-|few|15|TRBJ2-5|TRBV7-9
TGTGCCAGCAGCTCCCGCAGGGTGGGGGCAAAGACCCAGTACTTC
CASSSRRVGAKTQYF
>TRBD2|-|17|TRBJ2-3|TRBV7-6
TGTGCCAGCAGCTCCCAACCAGCGGGGGGGTGGGCAGATACGCAGTATTTT
CASSSQPAGGWADTQYF
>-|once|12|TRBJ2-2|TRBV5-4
TGTGCCAGCTCCAGCGCGACCGGGGAGCTGTTTTTT
CASSSATGELFF
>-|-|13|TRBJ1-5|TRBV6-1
TGTGCCAGCAGTGAGGGCAGGGATTTGCCCCAGCATTTT
CASSEGRDLPQHF
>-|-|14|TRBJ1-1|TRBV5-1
TGCGCCAGCGTCCCAGACAGGACCGACACTGAAGCTTCCTTT
CASVPDRTDTEASF
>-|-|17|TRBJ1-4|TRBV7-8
TGTGCCAGCAGCTTAGGACAGGAGACTTCAACTAATGAAAAACTGTTTTTT
CASSLGQETSTNEKLFF
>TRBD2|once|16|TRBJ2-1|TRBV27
TGTGCCAGCAGTGGGCGGACTAGCGGGGGAGGCAATGAGCAGTTCTTC
CASSGRTSGGGNEQFF
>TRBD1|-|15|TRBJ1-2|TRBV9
TGTGCCAGCAGCGCCGGGACAGGGGGCGCGGGGGGCTACACCTTC
CASSAGTGGAGGYTF
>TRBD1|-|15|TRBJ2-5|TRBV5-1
TGCGCCAGCAGCTTGGAGACAGGGCTCCAAGAGACCCAGTACTTC
CASSLETGLQETQYF
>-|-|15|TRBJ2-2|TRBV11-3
TGTGCCAGCAGCGCAAGGGGGGGCCCTGCCGGGGAGCTGTTTTTT
CASSARGGPAGELFF
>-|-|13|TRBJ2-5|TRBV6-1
TGTGCCAGCAGTCGTCAGCAGGGAGAGACCCAGTACTTC
CASSRQQGETQYF
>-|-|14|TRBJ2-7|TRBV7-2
TGTGCCAGCAGCTTACCCCCTAGATCCCTCGAGCAGTACTTC
CASSLPPRSLEQYF
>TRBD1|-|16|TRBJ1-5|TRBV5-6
TGTGCCAGCAGCTTGTGGACAGGGTATTTCAATCAGCCCCAGCATTTT
CASSLWTGYFNQPQHF
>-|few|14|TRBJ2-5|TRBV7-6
TGTGCCAGCAGCTTGTCAGGGGCTCAAGAGACCCAGTACTTC
CASSLSGAQETQYF
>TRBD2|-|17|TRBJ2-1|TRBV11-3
TGTGCCAGCAGCTCCGGGACTAGCGGGGGGCTCGACAATGAGCAGTTCTTC
CASSSGTSGGLDNEQFF
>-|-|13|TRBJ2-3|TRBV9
TGTGCCAGCAGCGTAGGGGGCCCCGATACGCAGTATTTT
CASSVGGPDTQYF
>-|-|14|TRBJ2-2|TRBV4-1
TGCGCCAGCAGCCAGACGACAGTAACCGGGGAGCTGTTTTTT
CASSQTTVTGELFF
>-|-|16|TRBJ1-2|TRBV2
TGTGCCAGCAGTGATTTGGACAACCTAAGGGTTGGAGGCTACACCTTC
CASSDLDNLRVGGYTF
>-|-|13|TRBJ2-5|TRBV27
TGTGCCAGCAGTTTTAGCGGCCAAGAGACCCAGTACTTC
CASSFSGQETQYF
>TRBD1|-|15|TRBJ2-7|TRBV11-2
TGTGCCAGCAGCTCCCCCAGGGACAGGGCCTACGAGCAGTACTTC
CASSSPRDRAYEQYF
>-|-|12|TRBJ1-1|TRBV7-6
TGTGCCAGCAGCGGGCAGGATCTTGAAGCTTTCTTT
CASSGQDLEAFF
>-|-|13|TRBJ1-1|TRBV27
TGTGCCAGCAGGCCGGGGGTGGGCTTTGAAGCTTTCTTT
CASRPGVGFEAFF
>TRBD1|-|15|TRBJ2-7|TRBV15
TGTGCCACCAGCCGCCGGGACAGGGGGCGCTACGAGCAGTACTTC
CATSRRDRGRYEQYF
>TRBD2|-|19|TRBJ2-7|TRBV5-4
TGTGCCAGCAGCCTAGGCAGGACTAGCGGGGGGGCCTTAGCCTACGAGCAGTACTTC
CASSLGRTSGGALAYEQYF
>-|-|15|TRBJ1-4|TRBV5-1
TGCGCCAGCACCCCCGATGGGAGGGGGAATGAAAAACTGTTTTTT
CASTPDGRGNEKLFF